This T cell receptor beta chain derives from a study of cytomegalovirus exposure and HLA in healthy donors. The study, taken as a whole, reports: TCR clusters originating in the first cohort tended to co-occur in the roughly 130 validation repertoires, according to a later analysis. It was 150 to 200 TCR beta chains that were listed as cytomegalovirus-associated.

With regard to this clone: As yet, its antigen is unknown.

Repertoires were generated with immunoSEQ multiplex PCR, while TCRdb's copy carries only in-frame clones and drops some. Counted here are 260,000 or so clones, 88% occurring once; the ten biggest clones make up 0.92%. The donors were part of the validation cohort, which consisted of over a hundred subjects and was separate from the first cohort of several hundred subjects. The CDR3 extends over 16 amino acids. The junction had 6 bases not matched to a gene; V was cut back by 2 bases and J by 3 bases. Germline CDR1 MNHNY, CDR2 SVGAGI (reference sequence). The material sequenced was PBMCs. The receptor was derived from a woman aged 18-35 years in good health and CMV-seronegative. V gene TRBV6-6 combines with J gene TRBJ2-1, with 8 bases matching TRBD2. CDR3 sequence (DNA): TGTGCCAGCAGTTACCGGGGGGGGCGCGGCTACAATGAGCAGTTCTTC. It codes for CASSYRGGRGYNEQFF.